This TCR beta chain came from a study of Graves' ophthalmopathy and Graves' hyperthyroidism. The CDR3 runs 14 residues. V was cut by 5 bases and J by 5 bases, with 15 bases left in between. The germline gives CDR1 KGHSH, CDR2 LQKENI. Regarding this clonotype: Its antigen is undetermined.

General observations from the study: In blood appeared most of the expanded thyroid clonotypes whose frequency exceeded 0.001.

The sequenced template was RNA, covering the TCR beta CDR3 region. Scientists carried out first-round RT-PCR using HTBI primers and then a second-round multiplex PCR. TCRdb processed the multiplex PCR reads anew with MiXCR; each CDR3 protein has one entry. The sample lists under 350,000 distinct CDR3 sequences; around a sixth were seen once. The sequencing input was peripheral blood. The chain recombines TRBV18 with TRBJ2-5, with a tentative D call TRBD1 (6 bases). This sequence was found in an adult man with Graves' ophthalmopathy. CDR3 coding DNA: TGTGCCAGCTCAAAGACTTCAGGGGATGAGACCCAGTACTTC. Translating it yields CASSKTSGDETQYF.